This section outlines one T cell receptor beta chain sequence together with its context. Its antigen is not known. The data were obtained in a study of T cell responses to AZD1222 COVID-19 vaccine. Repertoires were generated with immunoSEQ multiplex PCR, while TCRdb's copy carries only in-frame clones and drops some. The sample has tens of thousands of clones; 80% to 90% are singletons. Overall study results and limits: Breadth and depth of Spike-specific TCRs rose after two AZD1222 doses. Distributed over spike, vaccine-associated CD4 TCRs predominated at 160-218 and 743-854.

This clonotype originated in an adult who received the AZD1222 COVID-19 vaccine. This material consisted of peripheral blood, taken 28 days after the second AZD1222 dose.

The chain's CDR3 is CATSRETGTNHNEQFF. In nucleotides, the CDR3 is TGTGCCACCAGCAGAGAAACCGGGACTAATCACAATGAGCAGTTCTTC. V and J are TRBV15 and TRBJ2-1, with 7 nucleotides matching TRBD2. V gave up 0 bases and J gave up 5 bases; unmatched junction bases: 7. The germline V gene has CDR1 LNHNV and CDR2 YYDKDF (reference sequence). The CDR3 consists of 16 residues.